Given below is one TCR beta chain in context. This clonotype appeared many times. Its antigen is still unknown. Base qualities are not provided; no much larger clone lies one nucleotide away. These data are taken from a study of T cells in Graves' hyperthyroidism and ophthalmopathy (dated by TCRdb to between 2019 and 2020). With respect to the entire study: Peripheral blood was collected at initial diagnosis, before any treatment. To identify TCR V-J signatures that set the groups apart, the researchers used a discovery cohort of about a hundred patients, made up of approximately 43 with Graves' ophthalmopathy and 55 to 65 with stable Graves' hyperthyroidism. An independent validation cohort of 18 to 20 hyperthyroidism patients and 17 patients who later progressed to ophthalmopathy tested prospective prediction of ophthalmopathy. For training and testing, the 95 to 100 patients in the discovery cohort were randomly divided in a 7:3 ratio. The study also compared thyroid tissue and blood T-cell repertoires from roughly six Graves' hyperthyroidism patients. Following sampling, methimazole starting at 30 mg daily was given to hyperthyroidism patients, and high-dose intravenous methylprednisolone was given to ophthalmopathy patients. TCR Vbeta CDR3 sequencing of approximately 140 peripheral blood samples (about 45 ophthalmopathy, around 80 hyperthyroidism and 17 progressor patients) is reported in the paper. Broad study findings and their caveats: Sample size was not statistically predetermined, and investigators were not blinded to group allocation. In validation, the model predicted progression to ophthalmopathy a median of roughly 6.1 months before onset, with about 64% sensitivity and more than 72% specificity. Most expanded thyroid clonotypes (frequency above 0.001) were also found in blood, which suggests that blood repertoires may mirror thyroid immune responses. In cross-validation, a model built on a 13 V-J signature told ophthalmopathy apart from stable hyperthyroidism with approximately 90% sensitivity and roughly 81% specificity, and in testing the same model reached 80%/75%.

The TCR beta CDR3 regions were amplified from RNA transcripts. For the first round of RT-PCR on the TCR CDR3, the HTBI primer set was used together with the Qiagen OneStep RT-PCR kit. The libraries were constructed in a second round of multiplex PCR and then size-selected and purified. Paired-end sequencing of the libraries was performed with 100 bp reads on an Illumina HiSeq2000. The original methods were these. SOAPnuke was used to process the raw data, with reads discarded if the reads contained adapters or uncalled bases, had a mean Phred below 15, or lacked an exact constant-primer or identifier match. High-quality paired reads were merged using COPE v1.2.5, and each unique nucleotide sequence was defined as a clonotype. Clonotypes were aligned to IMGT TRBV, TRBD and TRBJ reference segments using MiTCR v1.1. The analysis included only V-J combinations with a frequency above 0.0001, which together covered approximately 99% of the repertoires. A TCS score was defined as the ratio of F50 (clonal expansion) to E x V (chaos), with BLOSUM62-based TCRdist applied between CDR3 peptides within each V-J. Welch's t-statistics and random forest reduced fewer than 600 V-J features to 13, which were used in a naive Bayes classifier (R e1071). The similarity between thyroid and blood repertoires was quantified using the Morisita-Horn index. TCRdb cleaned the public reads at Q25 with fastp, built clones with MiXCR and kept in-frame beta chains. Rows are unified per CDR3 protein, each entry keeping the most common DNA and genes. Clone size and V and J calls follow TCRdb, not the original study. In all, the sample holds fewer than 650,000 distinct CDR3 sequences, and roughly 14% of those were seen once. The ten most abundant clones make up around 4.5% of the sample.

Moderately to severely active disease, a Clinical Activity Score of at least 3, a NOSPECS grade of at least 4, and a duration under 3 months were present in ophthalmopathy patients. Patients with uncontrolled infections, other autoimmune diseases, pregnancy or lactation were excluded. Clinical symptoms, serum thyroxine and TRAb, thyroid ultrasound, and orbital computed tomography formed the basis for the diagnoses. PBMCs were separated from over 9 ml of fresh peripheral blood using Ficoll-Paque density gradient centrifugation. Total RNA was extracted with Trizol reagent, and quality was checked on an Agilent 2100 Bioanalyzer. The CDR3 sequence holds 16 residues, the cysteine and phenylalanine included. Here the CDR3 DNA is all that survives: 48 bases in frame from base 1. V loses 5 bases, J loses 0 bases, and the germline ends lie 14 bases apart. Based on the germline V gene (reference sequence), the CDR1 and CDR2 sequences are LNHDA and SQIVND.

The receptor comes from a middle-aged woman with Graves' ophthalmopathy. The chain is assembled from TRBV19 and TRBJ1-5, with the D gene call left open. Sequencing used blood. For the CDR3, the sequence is CASSFQQSYSNQPQHF. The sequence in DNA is TGTGCCAGTAGTTTCCAACAGAGTTATAGCAATCAGCCCCAGCATTTT.